The 15 T cell receptor beta chains below come from one sample, sequenced in a study of shared clonotypes between healthy human individuals. Clones were sequenced by immunoSEQ multiplex PCR, and TCRdb holds only the in-frame ones, with some missing. The sample includes around 2.3 million clones, approximately 94% of them seen just once. The sample taken for sequencing was naive CD4+ T cells sorted from blood. Noted subset: CD45RA+ positively selected. The receptors stem from a man aged 18 to 35 in good health.

This chain links TRBV4-1 with TRBJ2-1; 7 positions match TRBD2. Looked up from germline, CDR1 is MGHRA and CDR2 is YSYEKL. The CDR3 is 16 residues long. Trimming cost V 4 bases and J 4 bases; bases outside gene matches: 10. The chain's CDR3 is CASSRGWGGEYNEQFF. Written as DNA, the CDR3 is TGCGCCAGCAGCCGCGGATGGGGAGGGGAATACAATGAGCAGTTCTTC.

V and J are TRBV5-1 and TRBJ2-1, with unresolved D. CDR3 size: 16 residues. CDR1 SGHRS and CDR2 YFSETQ come from the germline V gene. V was cut by 0 bases and J by 0 bases, with 10 bases left in between. The DNA for the CDR3 is TGCGCCAGCAGCTTGGCCGGAAGGAGCTCCTACAATGAGCAGTTCTTC. It is translated as CASSLAGRSSYNEQFF.

The rearrangement joins TRBV27 to TRBJ2-7; D is perhaps TRBD2 (6 bases). The CDR3 runs 16 residues. Trimming removed 5 bases at V and 7 bases at J, with 24 bases between. Germline CDR1 is MNHEY and CDR2 is SMNVEV (reference sequence). For the CDR3, the DNA is TGTGCCAGCAGTCCGGCCTCCGGGACTCCCAATCCGGAGCAGTACTTC. This encodes CASSPASGTPNPEQYF.

This clone was recorded once. The chain uses TRBV19 and TRBJ2-3, with TRBD2 identical over 8 bases. The CDR3 is 16 residues long. V was pared by 5 bases and J by 0 bases, with 7 bases of the junction left unmatched. Germline assignment: CDR1 LNHDA and CDR2 SQIVND (reference sequence). CDR3 region: CASSVGAGGSTDTQYF. DNA of the CDR3: TGTGCCAGTAGTGTCGGGGCGGGGGGAAGCACAGATACGCAGTATTTT.

The V call is TRBV5-1, the J call TRBJ1-5, with 8 bases identical to TRBD1. The germline V gene has CDR1 SGHRS and CDR2 YFSETQ. J gave up 2 bases and V 4 bases, and 5 bases lay outside the gene matches. The length of the CDR3 is 15 residues. The CDR3 coding sequence is TGCGCCAGCAGCGTTGACAGGGGTGGCAATCAGCCCCAGCATTTT. It encodes CASSVDRGGNQPQHF. Full variable domain (outside the CDR3, taken from reference TRBV5-1 and TRBJ1-5): KAGVTQTPRYLIKTRGQQVTLSCSPISGHRSVSWYQQTPGQGLQFLFEYFSETQRNKGNFPGRFSGRQFSNSRSEMNVSTLELGDSALYLCASSVDRGGNQPQHFGDGTRLSIL.

CDR3 loop: CASSNPSKFQQITSSPLHF. The CDR3 region has the DNA TGTGCCAGTAGTAACCCCTCAAAATTCCAACAGATCACCAGTTCACCCCTCCACTTT. V gene TRBV19 combines with J gene TRBJ1-6; D call uncertain. CDR3 size: 19 residues. CDR1 is LNHDA and CDR2 is SQIVND in the germline V gene (reference sequence). V lost 4 bases and J 9 bases, leaving 28 bases between the germline ends.

V and J are TRBV5-6 and TRBJ2-3, with 7 bases lining up with TRBD1. The J segment lost 5 bases and the V segment lost 4 bases, leaving 10 bases of the junction unmatched. This CDR3 comprises 15 residues. Germline CDR1 is SGHDT and CDR2 is YYEEEE. The CDR3 region is CASSLDRVSGDTQYF. DNA for the CDR3: TGTGCCAGCAGCCTAGACAGGGTTTCGGGAGATACGCAGTATTTT.

The chain carries TRBV5-1 and TRBJ1-1, with unresolved D. Trimming removed 0 bases from V and 7 bases from J, with 13 bases in between. CDR1 SGHRS and CDR2 YFSETQ come from the germline V gene. The CDR3 is 14 amino acids. The CDR3 DNA follows: TGCGCCAGCAGCTTGGCCAGCTTAGGAAGTGAAGCTTTCTTT. Its protein product is CASSLASLGSEAFF.

The J gene is TRBJ1-2, the V gene TRBV28; no reliable D call. The ends were cut back, 7 bases at V and 3 bases at J, with 6 bases in the middle. The CDR3 has 11 amino acids. From germline, CDR1 is MDHEN and CDR2 SYDVKM. The CDR3: CASTSDYGYTF. For the CDR3, the DNA is TGTGCCAGCACTTCAGACTATGGCTACACCTTC.

V usage is TRBV2 and J usage is TRBJ1-1; 8 bases are a match to TRBD1. The CDR3 consists of 14 residues. Per germline, CDR1 SNHLY and CDR2 FYNNEI. The J segment lost 0 bases and the V segment lost 6 bases, leaving 3 bases of the junction unmatched. The CDR3 sequence: CASRLQGVNTEAFF. As DNA, the CDR3 is TGTGCCAGCAGGTTACAGGGGGTGAACACTGAAGCTTTCTTT. Looking up the rest from reference TRBV2 and TRBJ1-1 gives the full variable domain: EPEVTQTPSHQVTQMGQEVILRCVPISNHLYFYWYRQILGQKVEFLVSFYNNEISEKSEIFDDQFSVERPDGSNFTLKIRSTKLEDSAMYFCASRLQGVNTEAFFGQGTRLTVV.

This clone was recorded only once. CDR3 in DNA: TGTGCCAGCAGGGCTAGCGGGGGCCCCCCCGGGGAGCTGTTTTTT. Amino acids: CASRASGGPPGELFF. The chain recombines TRBV2 with TRBJ2-2, with 10 bases identical to TRBD2. The V gene end was trimmed by 6 bases and the J gene end by 6 bases; junction bases not matched to a gene: 7. Germline CDR1 SNHLY, CDR2 FYNNEI. The CDR3 covers 15 residues.

As concerns this clone: Compared with germline, one end of the junction differs, possibly owing to a read error. This chain uses TRBV2 with TRBJ2-7, with a possible D match to TRBD2 (5 bases). CDR1 and CDR2 (germline): SNHLY, FYNNEI. The CDR3 has 10 residues. CDR3 sequence: CASIRTAQYF. The DNA for the CDR3 is TGTGCGAGCATAAGGACTGCACAGTACTTC.

This sequence joins TRBV28 and TRBJ2-7, with D perhaps matching TRBD1 or TRBD2 (6 bases each). The CDR3 totals 14 residues. Trimming removed 6 bases from V and 3 bases from J, with 15 bases in between. Per the germline V gene, CDR1 is MDHEN and CDR2 is SYDVKM. The DNA for the CDR3 is TGTGCCAGCAGAGGTGGGGGGCTCGGCTACGAGCAGTACTTC. This sequence encodes CASRGGGLGYEQYF.

J is TRBJ2-3 and V is TRBV7-2, with 7 bases aligning to TRBD2. The CDR3 totals 15 residues. CDR1 and CDR2 from the germline V gene are SGHTA and FQGNSA. With 2 bases clipped from V and 3 bases from J, the junction kept 5 bases outside the gene matches. This chain's CDR3 is CASSLPLGGTDTQYF. The CDR3 region has the DNA TGTGCCAGCAGCTTACCCCTGGGGGGGACAGATACGCAGTATTTT. The whole variable domain, remainder taken from reference TRBV7-2 and TRBJ2-3, is GAGVSQSPSNKVTEKGKDVELRCDPISGHTALYWYRQSLGQGLEFLIYFQGNSAPDKSGLPSDRFSAERTGGSVSTLTIQRTQQEDSAVYLCASSLPLGGTDTQYFGPGTRLTVL.

This clone was observed a handful of times. Within the sample, other DNA sequences also encode this same CDR3. The chain has TRBV19 and TRBJ1-5; no definite D call. Deletions cut 3 bases from V and 4 bases from J, with 7 bases between. This CDR3 is 13 amino acids long. Germline loops: CDR1 LNHDA, CDR2 SQIVND (reference sequence). This CDR3 reads CASSMTGNQPQHF. DNA for the CDR3: TGTGCCAGTAGTATGACGGGGAATCAGCCCCAGCATTTT.